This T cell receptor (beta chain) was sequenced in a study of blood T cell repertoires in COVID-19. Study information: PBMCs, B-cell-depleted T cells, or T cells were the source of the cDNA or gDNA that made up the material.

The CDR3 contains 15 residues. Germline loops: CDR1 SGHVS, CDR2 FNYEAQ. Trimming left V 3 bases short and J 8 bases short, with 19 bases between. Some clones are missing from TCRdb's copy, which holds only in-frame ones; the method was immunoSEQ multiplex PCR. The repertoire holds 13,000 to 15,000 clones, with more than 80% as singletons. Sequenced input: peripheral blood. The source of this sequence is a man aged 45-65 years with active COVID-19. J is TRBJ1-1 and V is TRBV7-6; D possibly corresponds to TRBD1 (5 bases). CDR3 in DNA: TGTGCCAGCAGCTTTTACAAGGGGTCCAAGAACGAAGCTTTCTTT. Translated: CASSFYKGSKNEAFF.